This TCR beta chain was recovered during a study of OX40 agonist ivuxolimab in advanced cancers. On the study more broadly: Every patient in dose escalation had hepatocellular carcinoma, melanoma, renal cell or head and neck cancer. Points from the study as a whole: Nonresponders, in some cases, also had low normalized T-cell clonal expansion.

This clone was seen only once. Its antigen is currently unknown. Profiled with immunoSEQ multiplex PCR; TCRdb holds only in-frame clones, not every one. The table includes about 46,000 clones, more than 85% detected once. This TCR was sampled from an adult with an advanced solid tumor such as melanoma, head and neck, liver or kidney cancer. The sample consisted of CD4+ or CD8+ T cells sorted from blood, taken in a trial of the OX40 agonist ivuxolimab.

The CDR3: CASSSRGTGVTEAFF. CDR3 DNA sequence: TGTGCCAGCAGCTCCCGTGGGACAGGGGTCACTGAAGCTTTCTTT. The rearrangement links TRBV7-8 to TRBJ1-1, with 10 bases matching TRBD1. The CDR3 loop spans 15 amino acids. J lost 4 bases, V lost 4 bases, and 6 bases had no gene match. CDR1 is SGHVS and CDR2 is FQNEAQ in the germline V gene.